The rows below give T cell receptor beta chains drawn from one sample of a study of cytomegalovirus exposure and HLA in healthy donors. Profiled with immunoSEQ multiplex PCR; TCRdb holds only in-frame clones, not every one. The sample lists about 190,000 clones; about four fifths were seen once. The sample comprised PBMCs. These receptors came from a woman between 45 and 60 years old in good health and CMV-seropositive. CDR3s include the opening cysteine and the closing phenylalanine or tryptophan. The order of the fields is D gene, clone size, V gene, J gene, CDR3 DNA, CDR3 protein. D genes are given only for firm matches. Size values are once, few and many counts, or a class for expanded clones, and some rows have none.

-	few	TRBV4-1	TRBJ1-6	TGCGCCAGCAGCCTCGGTGGGGGCTTGGATTCACCCCTCCACTTT	CASSLGGGLDSPLHF
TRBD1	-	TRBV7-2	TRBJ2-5	TGTGCCAGCAGCTTAGCAGGGGGCTCAGAGACCCAGTACTTC	CASSLAGGSETQYF
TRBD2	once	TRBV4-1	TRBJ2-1	TGCGCCAGCAGCCAAGGGAAGGGCGGGGGGGCGACGGGTGAGCAGTTCTTC	CASSQGKGGGATGEQFF
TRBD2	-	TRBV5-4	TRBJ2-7	TGTGCCAGCAGCTTGGAGGGGGCGGGGGGGTACGAGCAGTACTTC	CASSLEGAGGYEQYF
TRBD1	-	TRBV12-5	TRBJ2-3	TGTGCTAGTGGTTTAGGGCAGGGGGCGGTAGATACGCAGTATTTT	CASGLGQGAVDTQYF
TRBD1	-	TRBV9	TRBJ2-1	TGTGCCAGCAGCGTAGGACAGGGAAGTTCGTTCGAGCAGTTCTTC	CASSVGQGSSFEQFF
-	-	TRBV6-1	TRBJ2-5	TGTGCCAGCAGTGAGGGCCGAGGGGGAGAGACCCAGTACTTC	CASSEGRGGETQYF
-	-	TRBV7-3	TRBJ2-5	TGTGCCAGCAGCTTAGCGGGCATGGAGATCCAGTACTTC	CASSLAGMEIQYF
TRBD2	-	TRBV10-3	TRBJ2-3	TGTGCCATCAGTCCTAGCGGGGGCACAGATACGCAGTATTTT	CAISPSGGTDTQYF
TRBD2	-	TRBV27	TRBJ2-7	TGTGCCAGCAGTTCTGGACTAGGGACCTACGAGCAGTACTTC	CASSSGLGTYEQYF
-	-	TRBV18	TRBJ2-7	TGTGCCAGCTCACCAGGGGACATCAGCTCCTACGAGCAGTACTTC	CASSPGDISSYEQYF
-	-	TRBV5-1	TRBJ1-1	TGCGCCGGCAGCTTGTTAACGTCAGGGGACACTGAAGCTTTCTTT	CAGSLLTSGDTEAFF
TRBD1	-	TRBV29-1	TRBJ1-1	TGCAGCGTTGCACAGGGGACTGAAGCTTTCTTT	CSVAQGTEAFF
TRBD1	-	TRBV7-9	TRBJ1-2	TGTGCCAGCAGCTTAGGGACAGGGGGTAACTATGGCTACACCTTC	CASSLGTGGNYGYTF
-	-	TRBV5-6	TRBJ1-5	TGTGCCAGCAGCAGACGCAAAACAGGGCTTGCGGAGAATCAGCCCCAGCATTTT	CASSRRKTGLAENQPQHF
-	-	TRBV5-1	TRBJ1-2	TGCGCCAGCAGCTTGGGACAAGGTTTTAACTATGGCTACACCTTC	CASSLGQGFNYGYTF
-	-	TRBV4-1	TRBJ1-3	TGCGCCAGCAGCCAGCCAACAGGGCCTGGAAACACCATATATTTT	CASSQPTGPGNTIYF
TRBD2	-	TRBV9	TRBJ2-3	TGTGCCAGCAGCGTGGGACTAGCGGGGGGCCCAGATACGCAGTATTTT	CASSVGLAGGPDTQYF
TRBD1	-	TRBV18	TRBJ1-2	TGTGCCAGCTCACCATCAGACAGGGGGGATGGCTACACCTTC	CASSPSDRGDGYTF
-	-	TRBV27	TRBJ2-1	TGTGCCAGCTGCTTGGCTCCCTCCTACAATGAGCAGTTCTTC	CASCLAPSYNEQFF
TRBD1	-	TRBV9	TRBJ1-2	TGTGCCAGCAGCGTAGCGGACAGGGAGAGTGGCTACACCTTC	CASSVADRESGYTF
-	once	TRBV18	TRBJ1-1	TGTGCCAGCTCACCCGGCCGGGTCGGTTATACTGAAGCTTTCTTT	CASSPGRVGYTEAFF
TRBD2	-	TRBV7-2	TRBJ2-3	TGTGCCAGCAGCTTAGCGTGGGGTAGCGGGGGGTCCATCTTT	CASSLAWGSGGSIF
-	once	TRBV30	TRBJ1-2	TGTGCCTGGAGTGTAGCTCAGGCCTATGGCCACACCTTC	CAWSVAQAYGHTF
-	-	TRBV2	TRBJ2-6	TGTGCCAGCATCTTAGGGGGATCCGGGGCCAACGTCCTGACTTTC	CASILGGSGANVLTF
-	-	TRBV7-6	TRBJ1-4	TGTGCCACAGTACAGGTTTTAGCTAATGAAAAACTGTTTTTT	CATVQVLANEKLFF
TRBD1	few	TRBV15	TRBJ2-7	TGTGCCACCAGCAGAGGGACAGGGGATAGCTCCTACGAGCAGTACTTC	CATSRGTGDSSYEQYF
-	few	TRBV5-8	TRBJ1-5	TGCGCCAGCAGCCAACGAGCGGGACCGGATAGCAATCAGCCCCAGCATTTT	CASSQRAGPDSNQPQHF
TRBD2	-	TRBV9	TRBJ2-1	TGTGCCAGCAGCGATAGCGGGGGGGACTACAATGAGCAGTTCTTC	CASSDSGGDYNEQFF